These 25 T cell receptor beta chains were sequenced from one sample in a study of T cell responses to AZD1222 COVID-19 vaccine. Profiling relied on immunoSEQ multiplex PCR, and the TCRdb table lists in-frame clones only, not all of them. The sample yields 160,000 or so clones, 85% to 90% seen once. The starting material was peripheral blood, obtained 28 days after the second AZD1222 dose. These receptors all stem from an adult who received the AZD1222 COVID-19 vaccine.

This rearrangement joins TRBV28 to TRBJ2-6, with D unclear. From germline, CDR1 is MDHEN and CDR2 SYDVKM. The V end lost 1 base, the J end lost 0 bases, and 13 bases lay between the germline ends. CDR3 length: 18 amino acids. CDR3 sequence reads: CASSLFRAGLSGANVLTF. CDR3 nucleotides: TGTGCCAGCAGTTTATTCCGGGCAGGCCTCTCTGGGGCCAACGTCCTGACTTTC.

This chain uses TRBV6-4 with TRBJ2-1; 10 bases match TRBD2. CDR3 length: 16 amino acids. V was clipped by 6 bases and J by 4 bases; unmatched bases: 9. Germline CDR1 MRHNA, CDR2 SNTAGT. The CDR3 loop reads CASSEKAGGTYNEQFF. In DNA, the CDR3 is TGTGCCAGCAGCGAAAAAGCGGGAGGGACGTACAATGAGCAGTTCTTC.

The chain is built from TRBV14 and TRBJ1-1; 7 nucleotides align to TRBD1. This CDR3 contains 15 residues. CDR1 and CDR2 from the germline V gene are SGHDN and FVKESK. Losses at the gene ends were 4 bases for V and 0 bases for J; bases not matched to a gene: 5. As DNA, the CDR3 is TGTGCCAGCAGCCCCGGACAGGCCATGAACACTGAAGCTTTCTTT. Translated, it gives CASSPGQAMNTEAFF.

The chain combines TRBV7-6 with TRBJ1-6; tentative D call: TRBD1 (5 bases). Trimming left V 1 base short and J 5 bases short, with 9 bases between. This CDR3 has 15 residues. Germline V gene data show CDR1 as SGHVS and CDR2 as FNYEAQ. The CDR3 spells CASSLDQGNNSPLHF. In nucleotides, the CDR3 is TGTGCCAGCAGCTTAGATCAGGGAAATAATTCACCCCTCCACTTT.

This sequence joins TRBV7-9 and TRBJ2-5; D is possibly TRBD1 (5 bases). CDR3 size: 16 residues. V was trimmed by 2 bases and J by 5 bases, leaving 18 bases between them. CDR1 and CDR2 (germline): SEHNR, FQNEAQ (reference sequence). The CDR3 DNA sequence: TGTGCCAGCAGCTTATCTTCGGTGGCAGGGATGGAGACCCAGTACTTC. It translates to CASSLSSVAGMETQYF.

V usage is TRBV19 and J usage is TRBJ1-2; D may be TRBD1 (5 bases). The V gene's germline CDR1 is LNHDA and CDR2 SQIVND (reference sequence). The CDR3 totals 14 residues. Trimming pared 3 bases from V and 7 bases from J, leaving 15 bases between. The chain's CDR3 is CASSIEQALLGYTF. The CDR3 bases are TGTGCCAGTAGTATTGAACAGGCCCTCCTTGGCTACACCTTC.

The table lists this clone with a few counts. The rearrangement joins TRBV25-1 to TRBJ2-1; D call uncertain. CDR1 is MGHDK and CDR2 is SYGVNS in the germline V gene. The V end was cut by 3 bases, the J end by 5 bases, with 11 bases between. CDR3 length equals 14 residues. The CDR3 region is CASSDPGRDNEQFF. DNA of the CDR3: TGTGCCAGCAGTGATCCCGGTCGGGACAATGAGCAGTTCTTC. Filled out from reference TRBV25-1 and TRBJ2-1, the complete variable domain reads EADIYQTPRYLVIGTGKKITLECSQTMGHDKMYWYQQDPGMELHLIHYSYGVNSTEKGDLSSESTVSRIRTEHFPLTLESARPSHTSQYLCASSDPGRDNEQFFGPGTRLTVL.

CDR3 protein: CASRASGRGSYNEQFF. For the CDR3, the DNA is TGTGCCAGCAGGGCTAGCGGGAGAGGGTCCTACAATGAGCAGTTCTTC. V and J are TRBV7-2 and TRBJ2-1, with 10 bases matching TRBD2. The V gene's germline CDR1 is SGHTA and CDR2 FQGNSA. The CDR3 runs to 16 residues. The J segment lost 1 base and the V segment lost 6 bases, leaving 6 bases of the junction unmatched.

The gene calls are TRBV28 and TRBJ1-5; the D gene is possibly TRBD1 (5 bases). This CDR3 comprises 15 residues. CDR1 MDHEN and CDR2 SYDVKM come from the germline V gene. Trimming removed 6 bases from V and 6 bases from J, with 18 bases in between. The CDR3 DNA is TGTGCCAGCAGCCTGCCCGGGGGTTCAGGTCAGCCCCAGCATTTT. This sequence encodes CASSLPGGSGQPQHF.

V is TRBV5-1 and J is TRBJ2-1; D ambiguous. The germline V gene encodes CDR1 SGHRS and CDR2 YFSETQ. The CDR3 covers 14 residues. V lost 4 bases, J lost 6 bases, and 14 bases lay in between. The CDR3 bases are TGCGCCAGCAGCGTCCTCGGCCAGCCCAATGAGCAGTTCTTC. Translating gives CASSVLGQPNEQFF.

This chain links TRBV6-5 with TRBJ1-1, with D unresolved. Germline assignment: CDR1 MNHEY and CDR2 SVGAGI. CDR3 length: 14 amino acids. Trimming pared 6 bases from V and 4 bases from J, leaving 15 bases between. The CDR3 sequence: CASRSPTLGTEAFF. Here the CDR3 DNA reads TGTGCCAGCAGATCTCCGACCTTGGGCACTGAAGCTTTCTTT.

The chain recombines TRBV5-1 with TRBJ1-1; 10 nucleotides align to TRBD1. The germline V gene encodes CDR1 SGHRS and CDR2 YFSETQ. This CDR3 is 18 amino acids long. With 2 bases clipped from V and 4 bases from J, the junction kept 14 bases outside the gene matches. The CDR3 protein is CASSLSPPGQGRSTEAFF. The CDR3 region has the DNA TGCGCCAGCAGCTTATCCCCACCGGGACAGGGGAGGAGCACTGAAGCTTTCTTT.

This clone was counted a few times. CDR3 nucleotide sequence: TGTGCCAGCAGCTCCTGGGTAGCAAGAGAGACCCAGTACTTC. It is translated as CASSSWVARETQYF. The chain carries TRBV5-6 and TRBJ2-5; no reliable D call. V lost 3 bases and J 4 bases, leaving 13 bases between the germline ends. The CDR3 covers 14 residues. Germline loops: CDR1 SGHDT, CDR2 YYEEEE.

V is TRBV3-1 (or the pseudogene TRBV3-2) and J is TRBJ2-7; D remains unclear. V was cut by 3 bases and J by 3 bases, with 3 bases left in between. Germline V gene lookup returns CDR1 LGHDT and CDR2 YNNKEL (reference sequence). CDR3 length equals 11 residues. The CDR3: CASSHNYEQYF. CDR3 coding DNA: TGTGCCAGCAGCCACAACTACGAGCAGTACTTC.

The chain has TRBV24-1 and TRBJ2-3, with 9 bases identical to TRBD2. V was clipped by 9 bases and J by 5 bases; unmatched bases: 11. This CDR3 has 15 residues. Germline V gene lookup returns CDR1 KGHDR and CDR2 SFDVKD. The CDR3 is CATRGVGGREDTQYF. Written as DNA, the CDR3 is TGTGCCACCCGTGGAGTGGGCGGGAGGGAAGATACGCAGTATTTT.

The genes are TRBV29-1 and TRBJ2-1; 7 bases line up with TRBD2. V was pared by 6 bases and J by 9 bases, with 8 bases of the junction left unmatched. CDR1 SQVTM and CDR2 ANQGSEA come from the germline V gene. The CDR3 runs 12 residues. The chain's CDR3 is CSVGEAGVEQFF. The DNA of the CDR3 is TGCAGCGTGGGGGAGGCGGGAGTTGAGCAGTTCTTC.

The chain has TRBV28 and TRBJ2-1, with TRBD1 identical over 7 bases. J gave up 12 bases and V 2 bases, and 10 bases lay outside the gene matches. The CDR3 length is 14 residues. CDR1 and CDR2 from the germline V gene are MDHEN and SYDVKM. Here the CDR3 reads CASSLVGTDIRQFF. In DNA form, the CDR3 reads TGTGCCAGCAGTTTAGTTGGGACAGATATTCGGCAGTTCTTC.

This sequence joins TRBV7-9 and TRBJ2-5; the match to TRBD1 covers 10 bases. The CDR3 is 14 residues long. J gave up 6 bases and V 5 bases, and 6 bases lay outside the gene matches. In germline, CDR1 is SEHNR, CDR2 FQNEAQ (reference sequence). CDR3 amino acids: CASSPPGQGQTQYF. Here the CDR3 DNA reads TGTGCCAGCAGCCCACCGGGACAGGGGCAGACCCAGTACTTC.

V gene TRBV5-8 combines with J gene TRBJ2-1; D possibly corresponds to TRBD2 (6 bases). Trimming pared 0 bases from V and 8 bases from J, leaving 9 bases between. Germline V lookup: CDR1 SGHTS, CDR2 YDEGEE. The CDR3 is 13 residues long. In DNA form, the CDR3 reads TGTGCCAGCAGCTTGGCTTGGGGGGATGAGCAGTTCTTC. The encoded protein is CASSLAWGDEQFF. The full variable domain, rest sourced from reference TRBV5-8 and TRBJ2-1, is EAGVTQSPTHLIKTRGQQATLRCSPISGHTSVYWYQQALGLGLQFLLWYDEGEERNRGNFPPRFSGRQFPNYSSELNVNALELEDSALYLCASSLAWGDEQFFGPGTRLTVL.

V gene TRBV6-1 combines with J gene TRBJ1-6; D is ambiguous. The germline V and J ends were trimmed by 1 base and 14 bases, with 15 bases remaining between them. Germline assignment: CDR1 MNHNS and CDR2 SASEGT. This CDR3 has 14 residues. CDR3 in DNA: TGTGCCAGCAGTGAAGACATTTCGGTGCGATCCCTCCACTTT. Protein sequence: CASSEDISVRSLHF.

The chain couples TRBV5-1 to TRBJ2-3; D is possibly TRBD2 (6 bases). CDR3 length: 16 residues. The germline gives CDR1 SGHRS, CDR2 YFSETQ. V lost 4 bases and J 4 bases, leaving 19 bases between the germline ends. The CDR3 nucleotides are TGCGCCAGCAGCCCCTCCGGGGGTCCGTCTGCAGATACGCAGTATTTT. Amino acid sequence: CASSPSGGPSADTQYF.

The CDR3 spells CATSDFHEQYF. The CDR3 DNA follows: TGTGCCACCAGTGATTTCCACGAGCAGTACTTC. The gene calls are TRBV24-1 and TRBJ2-7; no clear D gene. Germline V lookup: CDR1 KGHDR, CDR2 SFDVKD. This CDR3 is built from 11 residues. The V gene lost 1 base and the J gene lost 5 bases, with 2 bases spanning the gap.

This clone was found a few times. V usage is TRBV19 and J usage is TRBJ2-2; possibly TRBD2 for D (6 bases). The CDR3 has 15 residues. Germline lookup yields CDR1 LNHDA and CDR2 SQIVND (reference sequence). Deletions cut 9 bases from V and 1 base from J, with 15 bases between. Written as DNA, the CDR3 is TGTGCCAGCCAACCGGGGGAGTTGAACACCGGGGAGCTGTTTTTT. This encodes CASQPGELNTGELFF.

This CDR3 reads CASRLYEGNSPLHF. The CDR3 coding sequence is TGTGCCAGCAGGCTATACGAGGGGAATTCACCCCTCCACTTT. The chain links TRBV11-2 to TRBJ1-6; D possibly corresponds to TRBD1 (5 bases). This CDR3 contains 14 residues. Per germline, CDR1 SGHAT and CDR2 FQNNGV. The V gene lost 6 bases and the J gene lost 7 bases, with 13 bases spanning the gap.

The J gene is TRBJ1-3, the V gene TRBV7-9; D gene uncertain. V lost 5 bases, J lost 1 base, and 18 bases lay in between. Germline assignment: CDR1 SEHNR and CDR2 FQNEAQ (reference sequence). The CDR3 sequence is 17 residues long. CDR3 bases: TGTGCCAGCAGCCGATACACCCTGGAGGGATCTGGAAACACCATATATTTT. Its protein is CASSRYTLEGSGNTIYF.